The 16 T cell receptor beta chains below were found in one sample sequenced in a study of PD-1 blockade in classical Hodgkin lymphoma. Documented time point: cycle 4 day 1 (C4D1), after six to seven weeks of nivolumab. There was relapse after autologous stem cell transplantation in every patient, and there was variation in brentuximab vedotin exposure. Method: immunoSEQ multiplex PCR; TCRdb's copy keeps in-frame clones and lacks some. The sample consists of over 50,000 clones, around 90% of them appearing once. The source material was peripheral blood mononuclear cells (PBMCs), sampled before the fourth cycle of nivolumab. These receptors were obtained from a human donor with classical Hodgkin lymphoma.

This clone was seen just once. CDR3 coding DNA: TGTGCCAGCAGCTTAGGGGACCGATACACCGGGGAGCTGTTTTTT. Translated: CASSLGDRYTGELFF. The chain has TRBV7-8 and TRBJ2-2, with D tentatively TRBD1 or TRBD2 (5 bases each). The CDR3 spans 15 residues. CDR1 is SGHVS and CDR2 is FQNEAQ in the germline V gene. V was trimmed by 1 base and J by 3 bases, leaving 9 bases between them.

This chain's CDR3 is CASSLVGGSNTEAFF. CDR3 coding DNA: TGCGCCAGCAGCTTGGTGGGGGGGTCGAACACTGAAGCTTTCTTT. This chain links TRBV5-1 with TRBJ1-1; weak D call: TRBD1 (5 bases). Trimming removed 0 bases at V and 1 base at J, with 10 bases between. The CDR3 sequence is 15 residues long. Germline V gives CDR1 SGHRS, CDR2 YFSETQ.

The chain employs TRBV5-1 and TRBJ2-3; no clear D. V lost 5 bases to trimming and J lost 6 bases, with 19 bases between them. Germline values: CDR1 SGHRS, CDR2 YFSETQ. CDR3 length equals 15 residues. CDR3 region: CASRLDAADRDTQYF. The DNA of the CDR3 is TGCGCCAGCAGGTTAGACGCCGCGGATCGGGATACGCAGTATTTT.

The chain is built from TRBV5-1 and TRBJ1-2; D is unresolved. The CDR3 covers 12 residues. Trimming shortened V by 4 bases and J by 6 bases, and 10 bases separated the two germline ends. Germline CDR1 is SGHRS and CDR2 is YFSETQ. CDR3 coding DNA: TGCGCCAGCAGCCCAAACATGGATGGCTACACCTTC. This encodes CASSPNMDGYTF.

Only one count was recorded for this clone. The rearrangement joins TRBV19 to TRBJ1-5; TRBD1 matches 9 bases. V shed 4 bases, J shed 6 bases, and the junction held 1 base outside the gene matches. This CDR3 is built from 13 residues. CDR1 is LNHDA and CDR2 is SQIVND in the germline V gene (reference sequence). The CDR3 region is CASSKGQGQPQHF. The CDR3 nucleotides read TGTGCCAGTAGTAAGGGACAGGGTCAGCCCCAGCATTTT. Full variable domain (outside the CDR3, taken from reference TRBV19 and TRBJ1-5): DGGITQSPKYLFRKEGQNVTLSCEQNLNHDAMYWYRQDPGQGLRLIYYSQIVNDFQKGDIAEGYSVSREKKESFPLTVTSAQKNPTAFYLCASSKGQGQPQHFGDGTRLSIL.

The chain uses TRBV27 and TRBJ1-2; 7 bases line up with TRBD1. CDR3 length equals 14 residues. The junction had 4 bases not matched to a gene; V was cut back by 2 bases and J by 4 bases. In germline, CDR1 is MNHEY, CDR2 SMNVEV (reference sequence). CDR3 region: CASSLEGQSYGYTF. CDR3 nucleotides: TGTGCCAGCAGTTTAGAGGGACAGAGCTATGGCTACACCTTC.

The chain combines TRBV5-8 with TRBJ1-3; no clear D. The CDR3 consists of 16 residues. The germline CDR1 and CDR2 sequences are SGHTS and YDEGEE. Trimming took 1 base from V and 0 from J, leaving 11 bases between them. The CDR3 nucleotides are TGTGCCAGCAGCTTGTACCGAGGGAACTCTGGAAACACCATATATTTT. Translated, it gives CASSLYRGNSGNTIYF.

This clone came up once. The rearrangement uses TRBV28 and TRBJ2-5, with TRBD2 as a possible D gene (6 bases). V was pared by 7 bases and J by 2 bases, with 23 bases between. CDR1 and CDR2 (germline): MDHEN, SYDVKM. This CDR3 is built from 17 residues. The CDR3: CASTKLPGLRIQETQYF. The DNA for the CDR3 is TGTGCCAGCACTAAACTCCCGGGACTCCGCATACAAGAGACCCAGTACTTC.

The chain links TRBV28 to TRBJ1-1; maybe TRBD1 (5 bases). This CDR3 spans 13 amino acids. Trimming stripped 7 bases from V and 4 bases from J, with 13 bases between. Germline V CDR1 and CDR2: MDHEN, SYDVKM. Here the CDR3 reads CASTLGGITEAFF. CDR3 in DNA: TGTGCCAGCACCTTGGGGGGAATCACTGAAGCTTTCTTT.

This rearrangement joins TRBV5-1 to TRBJ1-2; 8 bases line up with TRBD1. The CDR3 has 14 amino acids. V shed 3 bases, J shed 4 bases, and the junction held 5 bases outside the gene matches. Germline CDR1 and CDR2: SGHRS and YFSETQ. Here the CDR3 DNA reads TGCGCCAGCAGCTGGGGACAGGAACTCTATGGCTACACCTTC. It codes for CASSWGQELYGYTF.

The chain has TRBV5-1 and TRBJ1-2, with TRBD1 matching 9 bases. The CDR3 loop spans 14 amino acids. Trimming took 5 bases from V and 7 from J; bases not matched to a gene: 9. CDR1 and CDR2 from the germline V gene are SGHRS and YFSETQ. The CDR3 region is CASRLGDRAGGYTF. For the CDR3, the DNA is TGCGCCAGCAGACTCGGGGACAGGGCCGGTGGCTACACCTTC.

Note on this clone: A read error may account for a junction end that differs from germline. J is TRBJ2-7 and V is TRBV19; D is unresolved. Germline CDR1 is LNHDA and CDR2 is SQIVND (reference sequence). The CDR3 loop spans 8 amino acids. For the CDR3, the DNA is TGTGCCAGTAGCCTAAGAAACTTC. It yields the protein CASSLRNF.

The J gene is TRBJ2-7, the V gene TRBV9; possibly TRBD1 for D (5 bases). Germline V gene lookup returns CDR1 SGDLS and CDR2 YYNGEE. Trimming left V 0 bases short and J 2 bases short, with 12 bases between. The length of the CDR3 is 15 residues. This CDR3 reads CASSVDSGNAYEQYF. The CDR3 coding sequence is TGTGCCAGCAGCGTAGATTCAGGGAATGCCTACGAGCAGTACTTC.

The chain joins TRBV29-1 to TRBJ1-4; tentatively, D is TRBD1 (5 bases). Trimming pared 6 bases from V and 0 bases from J, leaving 14 bases between. This CDR3 spans 15 amino acids. The germline gives CDR1 SQVTM, CDR2 ANQGSEA. CDR3 DNA: TGCAGCGTACTCAGGGCCGACACAACTAATGAAAAACTGTTTTTT. It yields the protein CSVLRADTTNEKLFF.

V is TRBV11-2 and J is TRBJ2-2; D remains unclear. V shed 5 bases and J shed 7 bases, with 8 bases lying between them. This CDR3 is 12 amino acids long. Germline assignment: CDR1 SGHAT and CDR2 FQNNGV. The CDR3 DNA reads as TGTGCCAGCAGCCACAGAATCGGGGAGCTGTTTTTT. It encodes CASSHRIGELFF.

The rearrangement uses TRBV7-3 and TRBJ2-4, with D unclear. Germline CDR1 reads SGHTA; CDR2 reads FQGTGA. This CDR3 is built from 17 residues. V lost 5 bases, J lost 1 base, and 18 bases lay in between. The CDR3, as DNA: TGTGCCAGCAGCGCAAAAGGTGGCGTGGAGGCCAAAAACATTCAGTACTTC. Translating gives CASSAKGGVEAKNIQYF. Full variable domain (remainder filled in from reference TRBV7-3 and TRBJ2-4): GAGVSQTPSNKVTEKGKYVELRCDPISGHTALYWYRQSLGQGPEFLIYFQGTGAADDSGLPNDRFFAVRPEGSVSTLKIQRTERGDSAVYLCASSAKGGVEAKNIQYFGAGTRLSVL.